Below, 10 T cell receptor beta chains from the same sample are listed, as sequenced in a study of T cells in localized non-small cell lung cancer. The assay was immunoSEQ multiplex PCR, and TCRdb's table has in-frame clones only and misses some. The table records 70,000 to 95,000 clones, about nine tenths of them present only once. Source: PBMCs, taken before any cancer treatment. Receptors originate from a woman aged 35-75 years with stage II squamous cell lung carcinoma.

This chain connects TRBV5-1 to TRBJ1-1; possible D gene TRBD1, 6 bases. Germline CDR1 reads SGHRS; CDR2 reads YFSETQ. The CDR3 extends over 16 amino acids. V lost 4 bases and J lost 0, with 16 bases in between. CDR3 residues: CASSLDGGPMNTEAFF. Here the CDR3 DNA reads TGCGCCAGCAGCCTGGACGGGGGCCCAATGAACACTGAAGCTTTCTTT.

The genes are TRBV19 and TRBJ2-6; either TRBD1 or TRBD2 may fit D (5 bases each). CDR3 length: 15 residues. The germline V and J ends were trimmed by 5 bases and 0 bases, with 8 bases remaining between them. Germline assignment: CDR1 LNHDA and CDR2 SQIVND (reference sequence). The CDR3 sequence is CASSGGISGANVLTF. CDR3 nucleotide sequence: TGTGCCAGTAGTGGGGGAATCTCTGGGGCCAACGTCCTGACTTTC.

V gene TRBV6-1 combines with J gene TRBJ1-1, with D possibly matching TRBD1 (5 bases). Germline CDR1 reads MNHNS; CDR2 reads SASEGT. This CDR3 region has 14 residues. Trimming took 3 bases from V and 10 from J, leaving 18 bases between them. Here the CDR3 DNA reads TGTGCCAGCAGTGACCGGGACGGGAAAGGGTCAGCTTTCTTT. Translated: CASSDRDGKGSAFF.

This clone has just a few counts. The chain links TRBV2 to TRBJ1-2; no clear D. This CDR3 contains 14 residues. The V gene's germline CDR1 is SNHLY and CDR2 FYNNEI. Trimming shortened V by 1 base and J by 4 bases, and 10 bases separated the two germline ends. The CDR3 is CASSEGRITYGYTF. The CDR3 DNA follows: TGTGCCAGCAGTGAAGGGCGGATTACCTATGGCTACACCTTC.

The chain has TRBV15 and TRBJ2-7, with D unresolved. CDR1 and CDR2 (germline): LNHNV, YYDKDF (reference sequence). The germline V and J ends were trimmed by 1 base and 3 bases, with 7 bases remaining between them. This CDR3 has 13 amino acids. The CDR3 DNA reads as TGTGCCACCAGCAGAGGGGTGAGCTACGAGCAGTACTTC. This gives the protein CATSRGVSYEQYF.

The rearrangement uses TRBV28 and TRBJ1-1, with 7 bases identical to TRBD1. The CDR3 length is 16 residues. Germline lookup yields CDR1 MDHEN and CDR2 SYDVKM. V shed 6 bases and J 4 bases; nucleotides not matched to a gene: 14. The CDR3 region has the DNA TGTGCCAGCAGCCTTAAAGGGGGCCCGCCCTTCACTGAAGCTTTCTTT. It yields the protein CASSLKGGPPFTEAFF.

The table lists this clone with a count of one. The chain is built from TRBV6-1 and TRBJ2-2, with D tentatively TRBD1 or TRBD2 (5 bases each). This CDR3 is built from 17 residues. The V and J ends lost 1 base and 2 bases respectively, with 14 bases between them. CDR1 is MNHNS, CDR2 SASEGT, per germline. CDR3 sequence (DNA): TGTGCCAGCAGTGAAGGACCGGGACGGCTAAACACCGGGGAGCTGTTTTTT. Protein sequence: CASSEGPGRLNTGELFF.

The rearrangement joins TRBV9 to TRBJ2-6; D may be TRBD2 (6 bases). This CDR3 has 16 residues. With 1 base removed from V and 1 base from J, the gap between germline ends came to 9 bases. CDR1 and CDR2 (germline): SGDLS, YYNGEE. CDR3 region: CASSVTRGSGANVLTF. CDR3 sequence (DNA): TGTGCCAGCAGCGTAACGCGGGGATCTGGGGCCAACGTCCTGACTTTC.

The CDR3 nucleotides read TGTGCCAGTAATTCGGGCAGCTTCTCTGGAAACACCATATATTTT. This codes for CASNSGSFSGNTIYF. The V and J genes are TRBV19 and TRBJ1-3; the D is unclear. The CDR3 contains 15 residues. The V gene's germline CDR1 is LNHDA and CDR2 SQIVND (reference sequence). V was trimmed by 7 bases and J by 0 bases, leaving 13 bases between them.

Turning to this clone: At the DNA level, this CDR3 is encoded by other sequences in the same sample as well. Here the CDR3 DNA reads TGTGCCAGCAGCTTGCTTACCAACACTGAAGCTTTCTTT. It codes for CASSLLTNTEAFF. V is TRBV5-4 and J is TRBJ1-1; D unresolved. Germline assignment: CDR1 SGHNT and CDR2 YYREEE (reference sequence). CDR3 size: 13 residues. The ends were cut back, 1 base at V and 2 bases at J, with 6 bases in the middle.